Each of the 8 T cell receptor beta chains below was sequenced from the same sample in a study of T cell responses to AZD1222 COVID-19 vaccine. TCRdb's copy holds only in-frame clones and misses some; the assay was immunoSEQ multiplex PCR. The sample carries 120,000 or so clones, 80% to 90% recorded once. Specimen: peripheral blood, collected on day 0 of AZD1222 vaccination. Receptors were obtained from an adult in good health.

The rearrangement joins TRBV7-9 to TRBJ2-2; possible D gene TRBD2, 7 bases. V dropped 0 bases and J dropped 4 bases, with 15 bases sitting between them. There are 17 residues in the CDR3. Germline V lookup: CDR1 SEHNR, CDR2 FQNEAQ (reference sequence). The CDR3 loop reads CASSLAMGGPLTGELFF. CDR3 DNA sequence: TGTGCCAGCAGCTTAGCGATGGGGGGGCCCCTCACCGGGGAGCTGTTTTTT.

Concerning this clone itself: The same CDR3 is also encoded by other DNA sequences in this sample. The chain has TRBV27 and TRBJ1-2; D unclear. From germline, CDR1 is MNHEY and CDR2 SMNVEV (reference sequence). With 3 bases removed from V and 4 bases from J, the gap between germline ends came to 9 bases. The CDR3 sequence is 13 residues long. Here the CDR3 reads CASSFAGSYGYTF. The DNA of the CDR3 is TGTGCCAGCAGTTTTGCTGGTTCCTATGGCTACACCTTC.

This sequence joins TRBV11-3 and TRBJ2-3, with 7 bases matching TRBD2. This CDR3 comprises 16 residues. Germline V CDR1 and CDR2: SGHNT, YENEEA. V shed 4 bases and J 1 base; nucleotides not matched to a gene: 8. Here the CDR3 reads CASSWVGGLGTDTQYF. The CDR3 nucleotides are TGTGCCAGCAGCTGGGTCGGGGGGTTGGGCACAGATACGCAGTATTTT.

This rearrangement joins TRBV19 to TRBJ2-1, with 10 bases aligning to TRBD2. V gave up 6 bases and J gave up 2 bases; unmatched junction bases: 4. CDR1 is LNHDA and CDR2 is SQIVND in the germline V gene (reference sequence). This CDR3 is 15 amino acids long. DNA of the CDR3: TGTGCCAGTAGGGCTAGCGGGGGCCCCTACAATGAGCAGTTCTTC. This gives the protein CASRASGGPYNEQFF.

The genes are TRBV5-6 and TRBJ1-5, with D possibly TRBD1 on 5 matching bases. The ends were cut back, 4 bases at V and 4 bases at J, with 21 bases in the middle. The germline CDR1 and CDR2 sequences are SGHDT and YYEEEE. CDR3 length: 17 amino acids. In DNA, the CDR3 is TGTGCCAGCAGCCGTGGAGTCAGGGAGAGTCCAAATCAGCCCCAGCATTTT. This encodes CASSRGVRESPNQPQHF.

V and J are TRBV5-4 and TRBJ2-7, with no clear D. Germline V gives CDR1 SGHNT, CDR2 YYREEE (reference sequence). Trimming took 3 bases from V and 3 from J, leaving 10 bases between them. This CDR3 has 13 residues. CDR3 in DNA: TGTGCCAGCAGCTCTGTACAGAGCTACGAGCAGTACTTC. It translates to CASSSVQSYEQYF.

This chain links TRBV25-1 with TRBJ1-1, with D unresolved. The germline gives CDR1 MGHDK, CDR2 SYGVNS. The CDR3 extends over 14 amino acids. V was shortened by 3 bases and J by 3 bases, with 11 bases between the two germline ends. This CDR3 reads CASSEYHVDTEAFF. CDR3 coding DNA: TGTGCCAGCAGTGAGTACCACGTTGACACTGAAGCTTTCTTT.

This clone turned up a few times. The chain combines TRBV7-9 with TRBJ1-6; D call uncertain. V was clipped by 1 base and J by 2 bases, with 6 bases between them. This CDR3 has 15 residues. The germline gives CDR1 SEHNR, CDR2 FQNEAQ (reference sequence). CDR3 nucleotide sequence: TGTGCCAGCAGCTTAGAGGCGGCCTATAATTCACCCCTCCACTTT. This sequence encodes CASSLEAAYNSPLHF.